Presented here are 30 T cell receptor beta chains from one specimen sequenced in a study of OX40 agonist ivuxolimab in advanced cancers. This table comes from immunoSEQ multiplex PCR, and its TCRdb copy is limited to in-frame clones, with some not included. The sample lists 65,000 or so clones, nearly 95% seen once, with under 15% in the top ten. The sequencing used CD4+ or CD8+ T cells sorted from blood, collected in a trial of the OX40 agonist ivuxolimab. The receptors shown here come from an adult with an advanced solid tumor such as melanoma, head and neck, liver or kidney cancer.

The chain combines TRBV19 with TRBJ2-7; D might be TRBD1 (5 bases). CDR3 length: 13 amino acids. V gave up 2 bases and J gave up 4 bases, with 9 bases separating them. Germline assignment: CDR1 LNHDA and CDR2 SQIVND (reference sequence). The CDR3 bases are TGTGCCAGTAGTATACAGGGCTCATACGAGCAGTACTTC. It specifies CASSIQGSYEQYF.

The V gene is TRBV7-3, the J gene TRBJ2-3, with 8 bases identical to TRBD2. The CDR3 contains 17 residues. J was trimmed by 0 bases and V by 5 bases; bases with no gene match: 10. The germline V gene has CDR1 SGHTA and CDR2 FQGTGA. CDR3 in amino acids: CASSLAGGGLSTDTQYF. CDR3 DNA: TGTGCCAGCAGCCTAGCGGGCGGGGGCCTAAGCACAGATACGCAGTATTTT. Full variable domain (rest looked up from reference TRBV7-3 and TRBJ2-3): GAGVSQTPSNKVTEKGKYVELRCDPISGHTALYWYRQSLGQGPEFLIYFQGTGAADDSGLPNDRFFAVRPEGSVSTLKIQRTERGDSAVYLCASSLAGGGLSTDTQYFGPGTRLTVL.

V is TRBV6-6 and J is TRBJ2-2, with 9 bases matching TRBD2. V shed 2 bases and J 6 bases; nucleotides not matched to a gene: 7. From germline, CDR1 is MNHNY and CDR2 SVGAGI (reference sequence). The CDR3 covers 16 residues. CDR3 amino acids: CASSYASGNIAGELFF. CDR3 bases: TGTGCCAGCAGTTACGCTAGCGGGAACATCGCCGGGGAGCTGTTTTTT.

The V call is TRBV7-3, the J call TRBJ2-3; D unclear. V was clipped by 5 bases and J by 0 bases, with 12 bases between them. The V gene's germline CDR1 is SGHTA and CDR2 FQGTGA. The CDR3 length is 15 residues. The CDR3 region has the DNA TGTGCCAGCAGCCAAAACGGGTTTAGCACAGATACGCAGTATTTT. This codes for CASSQNGFSTDTQYF.

This chain connects TRBV6-5 to TRBJ2-1; TRBD2 matches at 8 bases. The CDR3 has 13 amino acids. V shed 2 bases and J 8 bases; nucleotides not matched to a gene: 2. CDR1 and CDR2 from the germline V gene are MNHEY and SVGAGI. The CDR3 reads CASSYETSDEQFF. The CDR3 region has the DNA TGTGCCAGCAGTTACGAGACTAGCGATGAGCAGTTCTTC.

The CDR3 sequence: CASSLVSDEQYF. The CDR3 coding sequence is TGTGCCAGCAGCTTAGTTTCCGACGAGCAGTACTTC. The rearrangement links TRBV7-9 to TRBJ2-7; no reliable D call. Germline CDR1 SEHNR, CDR2 FQNEAQ (reference sequence). The CDR3 spans 12 residues. V lost 1 base and J 5 bases, leaving 6 bases between the germline ends.

V is TRBV6-1 and J is TRBJ1-2; weak D call: TRBD1 (5 bases). The CDR3 contains 12 residues. Germline CDR1 MNHNS, CDR2 SASEGT. The ends were cut back, 11 bases at V and 6 bases at J, with 16 bases in the middle. CDR3 region: CASEGQGNGYTF. Written as DNA, the CDR3 is TGTGCCTCTGAGGGGCAGGGAAATGGCTACACCTTC.

The J gene is TRBJ1-2, the V gene TRBV4-1; D gene unclear. This CDR3 has 13 residues. Germline CDR1 and CDR2: MGHRA and YSYEKL. Trimming stripped 0 bases from V and 7 bases from J, with 9 bases between. The CDR3 nucleotides read TGCGCCAGCAGCCAAGAGATCGGAAGTGGCTACACCTTC. Amino acid sequence: CASSQEIGSGYTF.

V and J are TRBV27 and TRBJ2-7, with 8 bases that match TRBD2. Germline V lookup: CDR1 MNHEY, CDR2 SMNVEV (reference sequence). Unmatched junction bases numbered 8, after V lost 2 bases and J lost 5 bases. The CDR3 runs 15 residues. This CDR3 reads CASSLLAGGPNEQYF. The CDR3 nucleotides read TGTGCCAGCAGTTTACTTGCGGGAGGACCAAACGAGCAGTACTTC.

This clone has a single count. The J gene is TRBJ1-4, the V gene TRBV29-1, with TRBD1 matching over 7 bases. Looked up from germline, CDR1 is SQVTM and CDR2 is ANQGSEA. V shed 0 bases and J 7 bases; nucleotides not matched to a gene: 8. The CDR3 consists of 15 residues. The CDR3 region has the DNA TGCAGCGTTGAAGACCTGGGACAGAGCGGTGAAAAACTGTTTTTT. As protein: CSVEDLGQSGEKLFF.

V is TRBV7-8 and J is TRBJ2-2; possibly TRBD1 or TRBD2 for D (6 bases each). The CDR3 has 17 amino acids. Germline V lookup: CDR1 SGHVS, CDR2 FQNEAQ. Trimming cost V 5 bases and J 5 bases, with 21 bases left between them. The chain's CDR3 is CASSPASGGQGTGELFF. The DNA for the CDR3 is TGTGCCAGCAGCCCAGCATCTGGGGGGCAAGGGACCGGGGAGCTGTTTTTT.

This chain uses TRBV2 with TRBJ1-2, with TRBD1 matching over 9 bases. This CDR3 is 15 amino acids long. After removal of 3 bases from V and 4 bases from J, the junction contained 6 bases not matched to a gene. Germline V gene sequence: CDR1 SNHLY, CDR2 FYNNEI. The CDR3 DNA is TGTGCCAGCAGTGACCCCGGGACAGGGCTCTATGGCTACACCTTC. Translating gives CASSDPGTGLYGYTF.

CDR3 coding DNA: TGTGCCAGCAGTCCGGGACAAACCTACGAGCAGTACTTC. It specifies CASSPGQTYEQYF. V is TRBV9 and J is TRBJ2-7; possible D gene TRBD1, 6 bases. This CDR3 comprises 13 residues. Germline CDR1 is SGDLS and CDR2 is YYNGEE. The germline V and J ends were trimmed by 5 bases and 2 bases, with 11 bases remaining between them.

This clone has only a few counts. The rearrangement uses TRBV7-9 and TRBJ1-1; the D is unclear. V lost 2 bases and J lost 5, with 12 bases in between. This CDR3 is built from 14 residues. Germline V lookup: CDR1 SEHNR, CDR2 FQNEAQ (reference sequence). This CDR3 is CASSLNPTGTEAFF. In DNA, the CDR3 is TGTGCCAGCAGCTTAAACCCGACTGGGACTGAAGCTTTCTTT.

In this sample, this clone turned up a few times. Here the CDR3 reads CASSFAGGREQYF. The CDR3, as DNA: TGTGCCAGCAGCTTTGCAGGGGGCCGCGAGCAGTACTTC. The chain employs TRBV5-6 and TRBJ2-7; 8 positions match TRBD1. CDR1 and CDR2 from the germline V gene are SGHDT and YYEEEE. This CDR3 is 13 amino acids long. J lost 6 bases, V lost 2 bases, and 4 bases had no gene match.

J is TRBJ1-4 and V is TRBV21-1. TRBV21-1 is described as a pseudogene. The CDR3 is made up of 14 amino acids. In DNA form, the CDR3 reads TGTGCCAGCAGCAAAGCCAGAGGAAATGAAAAACTGTTTTTT. Residues: CASSKARGNEKLFF.

J is TRBJ1-1 and V is TRBV5-5; D remains ambiguous. The CDR3 covers 13 residues. Germline V lookup: CDR1 SGHKS, CDR2 YYEKEE (reference sequence). Between the trimmed V and J ends, which lost 1 base and 5 bases, there was a span of 9 bases. The CDR3 sequence is CASSLMLGTEAFF. The CDR3 DNA reads as TGTGCCAGCAGCTTGATGCTGGGGACTGAAGCTTTCTTT.

This chain joins TRBV10-2 and TRBJ2-7; D gene ambiguous. The CDR3 sequence is 13 residues long. Germline V gives CDR1 WSHSY, CDR2 SAAADI. V lost 8 bases and J 6 bases, leaving 17 bases between the germline ends. The CDR3 DNA follows: TGCGCCAGCGGATTGGGCCCTCCACTCGAGCAGTACTTC. It is translated as CASGLGPPLEQYF.

The chain couples TRBV29-1 to TRBJ1-3; no reliable D call. Deletions cut 4 bases from V and 2 bases from J, with 12 bases between. CDR3 size: 14 residues. CDR1 is SQVTM, CDR2 ANQGSEA, per germline. CDR3 in amino acids: CSVVGQEAGNTIYF. The CDR3 DNA reads as TGCAGCGTTGTCGGTCAGGAGGCTGGAAACACCATATATTTT.

J is TRBJ1-5 and V is TRBV19; 9 bases line up with TRBD1. The germline V gene encodes CDR1 LNHDA and CDR2 SQIVND (reference sequence). The CDR3 totals 18 residues. V lost 3 bases, J lost 0 bases, and 9 bases stayed unmatched. CDR3 in DNA: TGTGCCAGTAGTATTCTGGGACAGGGAAGATTTAGCAATCAGCCCCAGCATTTT. This encodes CASSILGQGRFSNQPQHF. Using reference TRBV19 and TRBJ1-5 for the parts outside the CDR3, the full variable domain is DGGITQSPKYLFRKEGQNVTLSCEQNLNHDAMYWYRQDPGQGLRLIYYSQIVNDFQKGDIAEGYSVSREKKESFPLTVTSAQKNPTAFYLCASSILGQGRFSNQPQHFGDGTRLSIL.

V gene TRBV9 combines with J gene TRBJ1-2; the match to TRBD1 covers 10 bases. The V gene's germline CDR1 is SGDLS and CDR2 YYNGEE. Trimming at V came to 0 bases and at J to 5 bases, leaving 1 base not matched to a gene. This CDR3 is 14 amino acids long. CDR3 sequence reads: CASSVGTGGYGYTF. For the CDR3, the DNA is TGTGCCAGCAGCGTAGGGACAGGGGGGTATGGCTACACCTTC.

The V and J genes are TRBV7-9 and TRBJ1-1; no clear D. Germline V gene sequence: CDR1 SEHNR, CDR2 FQNEAQ (reference sequence). Trimming took off 11 bases at V and 0 bases at J, with 16 bases between the two ends. This CDR3 has 14 residues. The CDR3 coding sequence is TGTGCCGCAAGGGTAGGAGGTATGAACACTGAAGCTTTCTTT. Amino acid sequence: CAARVGGMNTEAFF.

This clone was seen just once. The chain employs TRBV9 and TRBJ2-2; no clear D. The V gene's germline CDR1 is SGDLS and CDR2 YYNGEE. Trimming removed 0 bases from V and 2 bases from J, with 8 bases in between. The CDR3 spans 15 residues. CDR3 residues: CASSVEGSNTGELFF. CDR3 nucleotide sequence: TGTGCCAGCAGCGTAGAGGGATCTAACACCGGGGAGCTGTTTTTT. The full variable domain, with the rest looked up from reference TRBV9 and TRBJ2-2, is DSGVTQTPKHLITATGQRVTLRCSPRSGDLSVYWYQQSLDQGLQFLIQYYNGEERAKGNILERFSAQQFPDLHSELNLSSLELGDSALYFCASSVEGSNTGELFFGEGSRLTVL.

In its sample, this clone was seen once. The chain combines TRBV6-4 with TRBJ2-1, with TRBD2 matching 8 bases. The V gene end was trimmed by 5 bases and the J gene end by 8 bases; junction bases not matched to a gene: 11. The CDR3 length is 15 residues. Germline V gives CDR1 MRHNA, CDR2 SNTAGT. The CDR3 spells CASSPREGVGDEQFF. The CDR3 bases are TGTGCCAGCAGTCCTCGGGAGGGCGTGGGCGATGAGCAGTTCTTC.

This clone occurred a few times. The chain links TRBV19 to TRBJ1-4; D perhaps matches TRBD1 (6 bases). V lost 3 bases and J 12 bases, leaving 14 bases between the germline ends. This CDR3 comprises 13 residues. The germline gives CDR1 LNHDA, CDR2 SQIVND (reference sequence). CDR3 sequence reads: CASSIWGPEELFF. The CDR3 coding sequence is TGTGCCAGTAGTATCTGGGGGCCGGAGGAACTGTTTTTT. Full variable domain (remainder filled in from reference TRBV19 and TRBJ1-4): DGGITQSPKYLFRKEGQNVTLSCEQNLNHDAMYWYRQDPGQGLRLIYYSQIVNDFQKGDIAEGYSVSREKKESFPLTVTSAQKNPTAFYLCASSIWGPEELFFGSGTQLSVL.

The rearrangement joins TRBV7-6 to TRBJ2-7; TRBD1 matches at 10 bases. This CDR3 has 15 amino acids. Losses at the gene ends were 4 bases for V and 4 bases for J; bases not matched to a gene: 7. Germline V gene lookup returns CDR1 SGHVS and CDR2 FNYEAQ. For the CDR3, the DNA is TGTGCCAGCAGCTCCTCAGGGGACAGGGGTTACGAGCAGTACTTC. Its protein product is CASSSSGDRGYEQYF.

The chain is built from TRBV7-2 and TRBJ1-1; maybe TRBD1 (6 bases). Germline lookup yields CDR1 SGHTA and CDR2 FQGNSA. V was cut by 5 bases and J by 2 bases, with 15 bases left in between. The CDR3 loop spans 15 amino acids. The CDR3 protein is CASSPSGGANTEAFF. CDR3 bases: TGTGCCAGCAGCCCCTCGGGGGGGGCTAACACTGAAGCTTTCTTT.

The chain is built from TRBV27 and TRBJ2-7; maybe TRBD1 (6 bases). CDR1 MNHEY and CDR2 SMNVEV come from the germline V gene (reference sequence). This CDR3 is 15 amino acids long. Trimming pared 2 bases from V and 3 bases from J, leaving 14 bases between. In DNA form, the CDR3 reads TGTGCCAGCAGTTTAATTCAGGGGTACGACTACGAGCAGTACTTC. Residues: CASSLIQGYDYEQYF.

CDR3 protein: CASSYLGDTEAFF. The CDR3 bases are TGTGCCAGCAGTTACCTGGGGGACACTGAAGCTTTCTTT. The chain couples TRBV6-5 to TRBJ1-1, with D possibly matching TRBD1 (5 bases). The germline gives CDR1 MNHEY, CDR2 SVGAGI. V gave up 2 bases and J gave up 3 bases, with 7 bases separating them. The CDR3 runs 13 residues.

The V gene is TRBV5-1, the J gene TRBJ2-7, with 8 bases lining up with TRBD1. The CDR3 consists of 17 residues. Germline V gene sequence: CDR1 SGHRS, CDR2 YFSETQ. J was trimmed by 2 bases and V by 0 bases; bases with no gene match: 10. For the CDR3, the DNA is TGCGCCAGCAGCTTGGCCCCAGGGGGCGCAGGGACCTACGAGCAGTACTTC. The encoded protein is CASSLAPGGAGTYEQYF.